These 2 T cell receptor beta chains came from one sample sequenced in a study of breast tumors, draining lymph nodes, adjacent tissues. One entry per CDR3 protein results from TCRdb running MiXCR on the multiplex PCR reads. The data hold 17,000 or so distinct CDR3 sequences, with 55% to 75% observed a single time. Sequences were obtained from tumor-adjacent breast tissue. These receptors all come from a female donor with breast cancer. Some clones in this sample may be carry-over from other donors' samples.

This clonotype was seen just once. CDR3 sequence reads: CSARSQNYGYTF. Here the CDR3 DNA reads TGCAGTGCTAGAAGTCAGAACTATGGCTACACCTTC. The J gene is TRBJ1-2, the V gene TRBV20-1; D uncertain. Germline-derived CDR1 and CDR2 are DFQATT and SNEGSKA (reference sequence). This CDR3 has 12 amino acids. Trimming stripped 2 bases from V and 2 bases from J, with 6 bases between.

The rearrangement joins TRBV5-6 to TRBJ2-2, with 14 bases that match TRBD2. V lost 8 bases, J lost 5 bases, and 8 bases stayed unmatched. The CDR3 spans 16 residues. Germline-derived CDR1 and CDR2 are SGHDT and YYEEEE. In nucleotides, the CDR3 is TGTGCCAGTGGCTTGGGACTAGCGGGGGAAACCGGGGAGCTGTTTTTT. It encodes CASGLGLAGETGELFF. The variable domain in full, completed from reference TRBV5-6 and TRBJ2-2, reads DAGVTQSPTHLIKTRGQQVTLRCSPKSGHDTVSWYQQALGQGPQFIFQYYEEEERQRGNFPDRFSGHQFPNYSSELNVNALLLGDSALYLCASGLGLAGETGELFFGEGSRLTVL.